Below, 20 T cell receptor beta chains from the same sample are listed, as sequenced in a study of technical replicates of blood from a few donors. Sequencing used immunoSEQ multiplex PCR; TCRdb keeps in-frame clones, though not all of them. Among about 84,000 clones listed, 97% were seen once. Sequencing was carried out using T cells isolated from PBMCs. The receptors come from a human donor in good health.

V and J are TRBV13 and TRBJ2-1; D call uncertain. The CDR3 consists of 15 residues. Germline CDR1 and CDR2: PRHDT and FYEKMQ (reference sequence). V was shortened by 2 bases and J by 0 bases, with 8 bases between the two germline ends. CDR3 DNA sequence: TGTGCCAGCAGCTTAACCCCGAGCTCCTACAATGAGCAGTTCTTC. Residues: CASSLTPSSYNEQFF.

The rearrangement links TRBV5-1 to TRBJ1-2, with TRBD1 matching over 7 bases. The CDR3 sequence is 13 residues long. V lost 4 bases, J lost 5 bases, and 5 bases stayed unmatched. CDR1 SGHRS and CDR2 YFSETQ come from the germline V gene. In DNA, the CDR3 is TGCGCCAGCAGCGCGGGACAGAGTTATGGCTACACCTTC. It translates to CASSAGQSYGYTF.

The genes are TRBV6-4 and TRBJ1-2; D gene unclear. The CDR3 spans 13 residues. Trimming removed 9 bases from V and 6 bases from J, with 17 bases in between. Germline CDR1 reads MRHNA; CDR2 reads SNTAGT. In DNA form, the CDR3 reads TGTGCCAGTAGTAACGGGTTGAGAGATGGCTACACCTTC. Translating it yields CASSNGLRDGYTF.

The chain employs TRBV10-1 and TRBJ2-1; 13 bases fit TRBD2. The germline V gene has CDR1 WNHNN and CDR2 SYGVQD (reference sequence). The CDR3 runs 15 residues. Trimming took 5 bases from V and 8 from J; bases not matched to a gene: 6. The CDR3, as DNA: TGCGCCAGCAGTCCGACTAGCGGGAGGTCATATGAGCAGTTCTTC. Translated: CASSPTSGRSYEQFF.

The chain joins TRBV4-1 to TRBJ1-5, with a weak D call TRBD1 (5 bases). V was clipped by 2 bases and J by 6 bases, with 20 bases between them. CDR3 length: 17 amino acids. The germline gives CDR1 MGHRA, CDR2 YSYEKL. Here the CDR3 DNA reads TGCGCCAGCAGCCAACCTGGGGCGCACTATAGCGGTCAGCCCCAGCATTTT. Protein sequence: CASSQPGAHYSGQPQHF.

V and J are TRBV7-8 and TRBJ2-3; D is uncertain. CDR3 size: 16 residues. Looked up from germline, CDR1 is SGHVS and CDR2 is FQNEAQ. The V end lost 2 bases, the J end lost 2 bases, and 14 bases lay between the germline ends. The CDR3 nucleotides are TGTGCCAGCAGCTTATTCTTGCAGTACACCACAGATACGCAGTATTTT. This encodes CASSLFLQYTTDTQYF.

The V gene is TRBV4-1, the J gene TRBJ2-4, with D possibly TRBD2 on 8 matching bases. CDR3 length: 18 amino acids. CDR1 MGHRA and CDR2 YSYEKL come from the germline V gene. CDR3 amino acids: CGGQGGLEPVRAKNIQYF. The CDR3 DNA reads as TGCGGGGGGCAGGGGGGACTAGAACCTGTGAGGGCCAAAAACATTCAGTACTTC.

The J gene is TRBJ2-1, the V gene TRBV10-1; a weak D match, TRBD1 (6 bases). With 3 bases removed from V and 4 bases from J, the gap between germline ends came to 16 bases. CDR1 is WNHNN and CDR2 is SYGVQD in the germline V gene (reference sequence). This CDR3 has 16 amino acids. CDR3 region: CASSEDGQNFYNEQFF. In nucleotides, the CDR3 is TGCGCCAGCAGTGAAGATGGACAGAACTTTTACAATGAGCAGTTCTTC.

This clone was detected once. The chain couples TRBV7-3 to TRBJ2-2; 7 nucleotides agree with TRBD2. J lost 7 bases, V lost 5 bases, and 1 base had no gene match. Germline V CDR1 and CDR2: SGHTA, FQGTGA. The CDR3 covers 12 residues. CDR3 sequence: CASSQRGGELFF. In DNA, the CDR3 is TGTGCCAGCAGCCAGCGGGGCGGGGAGCTGTTTTTT.

The rearrangement uses TRBV19 and TRBJ2-1, with D hard to call. Trimming removed 5 bases from V and 1 base from J, with 6 bases in between. The CDR3 spans 13 residues. Germline V gene lookup returns CDR1 LNHDA and CDR2 SQIVND (reference sequence). CDR3: CASSPISYNEQFF. The DNA of the CDR3 is TGTGCCAGTAGTCCCATTTCCTACAATGAGCAGTTCTTC.

The CDR3 bases are TGTGCCAGCAGCTTAGCGCGGAGGGGCGAGGGCTACGAGCAGTACTTC. This sequence encodes CASSLARRGEGYEQYF. This chain uses TRBV7-2 with TRBJ2-7, with D perhaps TRBD2 (6 bases). Germline V gene lookup returns CDR1 SGHTA and CDR2 FQGNSA. There are 16 residues in the CDR3. Trimming cost V 0 bases and J 3 bases, with 15 bases left between them.

The V and J genes are TRBV19 and TRBJ2-2, with D hard to call. This CDR3 has 15 residues. CDR1 is LNHDA and CDR2 is SQIVND in the germline V gene (reference sequence). The V gene lost 1 base and the J gene lost 0 bases, with 6 bases spanning the gap. CDR3 residues: CASSIGYSNTGELFF. The CDR3 DNA is TGTGCCAGTAGTATAGGGTACTCGAACACCGGGGAGCTGTTTTTT.

The chain has TRBV30 and TRBJ1-4; 7 nucleotides line up with TRBD1. CDR1 is GTSNPN and CDR2 is SVGIG in the germline V gene (reference sequence). The CDR3 loop spans 15 amino acids. The V gene end was trimmed by 4 bases and the J gene end by 5 bases; junction bases not matched to a gene: 10. CDR3 bases: TGTGCCTGGATCCCGAGCGGCAGGGGGAATGAAAAACTGTTTTTT. It yields the protein CAWIPSGRGNEKLFF.

The rearrangement links TRBV27 to TRBJ1-1; 8 bases align to TRBD1. V shed 8 bases and J 2 bases; nucleotides not matched to a gene: 13. The germline V gene has CDR1 MNHEY and CDR2 SMNVEV (reference sequence). The CDR3 runs to 16 residues. The CDR3 loop is CASLPLTGAINTEAFF. In DNA, the CDR3 is TGTGCCAGCCTCCCCTTGACAGGGGCAATAAACACTGAAGCTTTCTTT.

The CDR3 coding sequence is TGTGCTAGTGGCACGGGTCAGAACACCGGGGAGCTGTTTTTT. Its translation is CASGTGQNTGELFF. V is TRBV12-5 and J is TRBJ2-2; D is uncertain. The CDR3 length is 14 residues. The V gene's germline CDR1 is LGHNT and CDR2 FRNRAP. Trimming took off 6 bases at V and 1 base at J, with 9 bases between the two ends.

The V gene is TRBV7-9, the J gene TRBJ2-1; 7 bases map to TRBD1. The J segment lost 4 bases and the V segment lost 7 bases, leaving 13 bases of the junction unmatched. CDR3 length: 16 residues. CDR1 is SEHNR and CDR2 is FQNEAQ in the germline V gene (reference sequence). The DNA of the CDR3 is TGTGCCAGCACAGGGACAGCCAGATCCTTTTACAATGAGCAGTTCTTC. As protein: CASTGTARSFYNEQFF.

The chain joins TRBV6-1 to TRBJ2-1; 8 bases fit TRBD2. In germline, CDR1 is MNHNS, CDR2 SASEGT. CDR3 size: 15 residues. J lost 8 bases, V lost 2 bases, and 8 bases had no gene match. The CDR3 reads CASSEPGLASHEQFF. CDR3 DNA: TGTGCCAGCAGTGAACCCGGACTAGCATCGCATGAGCAGTTCTTC.

The rearrangement links TRBV6-5 to TRBJ2-7; 13 nucleotides line up with TRBD2. The CDR3 consists of 15 residues. With V trimmed by 6 bases and J by 2 bases, 4 bases remained unmatched. The germline CDR1 and CDR2 sequences are MNHEY and SVGAGI. CDR3 bases: TGTGCCAGCAGAACGGGACTAGCGGGAACCTACGAGCAGTACTTC. This sequence encodes CASRTGLAGTYEQYF.

On this clone itself: Other DNA sequences from this sample encode an identical CDR3 as well. The gene calls are TRBV5-1 and TRBJ2-7; 9 nucleotides align to TRBD1. Germline trimming cut 3 bases from V and 2 bases from J; bases unmatched to any gene: 3. The V gene's germline CDR1 is SGHRS and CDR2 YFSETQ. This CDR3 has 14 amino acids. CDR3 sequence (DNA): TGCGCCAGCAGCTGGGGACAGGGTACCTACGAGCAGTACTTC. This codes for CASSWGQGTYEQYF.

The CDR3 DNA reads TGTGCCAGCAGTTTATCGGGAGTCTTGGGCAATGAGCAGTTCTTC. It translates to CASSLSGVLGNEQFF. The rearrangement joins TRBV28 to TRBJ2-1, with D possibly being TRBD2 (6 bases). Germline V gene data show CDR1 as MDHEN and CDR2 as SYDVKM. This CDR3 contains 15 residues. Between the trimmed V and J ends, which lost 1 base and 6 bases, there was a span of 13 bases. Combining the CDR3 with reference TRBV28 and TRBJ2-1 gives the whole variable domain DVKVTQSSRYLVKRTGEKVFLECVQDMDHENMFWYRQDPGLGLRLIYFSYDVKMKEKGDIPEGYSVSREKKERFSLILESASTNQTSMYLCASSLSGVLGNEQFFGPGTRLTVL.